This TCR beta chain came from a study of blood T cell repertoires in COVID-19. The assay was immunoSEQ multiplex PCR, and TCRdb's table has in-frame clones only and misses some. This sample carries over 150,000 clones, around 85% of them seen once, and the ten largest clones take 6.2%. This clone was observed a handful of times. The participants were between roughly 18 and 100 years old and came from 24 US areas. The CDR3 extends over 14 amino acids. The J segment lost 4 bases and the V segment lost 3 bases, leaving 8 bases of the junction unmatched. CDR1 and CDR2 from the germline V gene are DFQATT and SNEGSKA (reference sequence).

V and J are TRBV20-1 and TRBJ1-2; TRBD1 agrees at 7 bases. The sequence derives from a man aged 40-55 years who had recovered from COVID-19. Material: PBMCs or T cells enriched from blood (not recorded which). CDR3 residues: CSASRGQSIYGYTF. The CDR3 DNA is TGCAGTGCTAGTAGGGGACAGTCAATCTATGGCTACACCTTC.